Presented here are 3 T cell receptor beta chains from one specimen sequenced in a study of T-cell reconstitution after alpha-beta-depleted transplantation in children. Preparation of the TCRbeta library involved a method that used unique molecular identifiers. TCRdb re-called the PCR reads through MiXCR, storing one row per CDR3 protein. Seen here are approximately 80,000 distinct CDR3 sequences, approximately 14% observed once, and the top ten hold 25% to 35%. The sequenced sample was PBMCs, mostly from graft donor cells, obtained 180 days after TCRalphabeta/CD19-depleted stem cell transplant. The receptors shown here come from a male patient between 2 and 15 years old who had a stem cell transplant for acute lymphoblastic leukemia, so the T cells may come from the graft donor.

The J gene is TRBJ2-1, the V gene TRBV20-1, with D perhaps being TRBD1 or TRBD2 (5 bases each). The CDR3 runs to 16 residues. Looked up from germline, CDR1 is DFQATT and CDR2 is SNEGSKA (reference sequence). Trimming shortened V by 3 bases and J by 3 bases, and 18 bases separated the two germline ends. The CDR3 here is CSARGPSHLNYNEQFF. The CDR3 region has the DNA TGCAGTGCTAGGGGACCGTCCCATCTTAACTACAATGAGCAGTTCTTC.

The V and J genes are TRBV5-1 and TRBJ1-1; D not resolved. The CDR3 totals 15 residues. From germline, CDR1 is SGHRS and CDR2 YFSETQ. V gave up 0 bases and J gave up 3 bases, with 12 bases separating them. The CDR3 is CASSLGLGGHTEAFF. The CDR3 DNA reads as TGCGCCAGCAGCTTGGGTCTGGGAGGACACACTGAAGCTTTCTTT. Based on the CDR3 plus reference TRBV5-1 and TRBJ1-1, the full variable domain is KAGVTQTPRYLIKTRGQQVTLSCSPISGHRSVSWYQQTPGQGLQFLFEYFSETQRNKGNFPGRFSGRQFSNSRSEMNVSTLELGDSALYLCASSLGLGGHTEAFFGQGTRLTVV.

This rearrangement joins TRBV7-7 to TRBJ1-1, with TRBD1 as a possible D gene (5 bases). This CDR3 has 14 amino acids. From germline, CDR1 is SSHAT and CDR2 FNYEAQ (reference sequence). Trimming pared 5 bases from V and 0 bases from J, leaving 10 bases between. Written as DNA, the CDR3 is TGTGCCAGCAGCCGCAGGGATCTGAACACTGAAGCTTTCTTT. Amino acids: CASSRRDLNTEAFF.